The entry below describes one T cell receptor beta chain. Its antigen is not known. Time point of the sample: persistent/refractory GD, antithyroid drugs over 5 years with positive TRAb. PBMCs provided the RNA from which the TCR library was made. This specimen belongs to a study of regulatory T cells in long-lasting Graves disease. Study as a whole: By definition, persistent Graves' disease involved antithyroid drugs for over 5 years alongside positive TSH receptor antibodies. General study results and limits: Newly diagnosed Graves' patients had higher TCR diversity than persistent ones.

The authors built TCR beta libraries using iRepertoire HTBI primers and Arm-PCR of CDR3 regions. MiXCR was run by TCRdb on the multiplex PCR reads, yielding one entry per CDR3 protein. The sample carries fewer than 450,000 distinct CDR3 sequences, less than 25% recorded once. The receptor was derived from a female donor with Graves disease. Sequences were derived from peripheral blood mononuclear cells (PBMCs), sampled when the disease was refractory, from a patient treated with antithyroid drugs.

The CDR3 region is CASSRDRGNAGHEQYF. DNA of the CDR3: TGTGCCAGTAGCCGGGACAGGGGGAACGCGGGCCACGAGCAGTACTTC. The chain is built from TRBV19 and TRBJ2-7; 11 nucleotides align to TRBD1. Germline V gene data show CDR1 as LNHDA and CDR2 as SQIVND (reference sequence). V was clipped by 6 bases and J by 5 bases; unmatched bases: 12. This CDR3 region has 16 residues. Variable domain in full (rest from reference TRBV19 and TRBJ2-7): DGGITQSPKYLFRKEGQNVTLSCEQNLNHDAMYWYRQDPGQGLRLIYYSQIVNDFQKGDIAEGYSVSREKKESFPLTVTSAQKNPTAFYLCASSRDRGNAGHEQYFGPGTRLTVT.